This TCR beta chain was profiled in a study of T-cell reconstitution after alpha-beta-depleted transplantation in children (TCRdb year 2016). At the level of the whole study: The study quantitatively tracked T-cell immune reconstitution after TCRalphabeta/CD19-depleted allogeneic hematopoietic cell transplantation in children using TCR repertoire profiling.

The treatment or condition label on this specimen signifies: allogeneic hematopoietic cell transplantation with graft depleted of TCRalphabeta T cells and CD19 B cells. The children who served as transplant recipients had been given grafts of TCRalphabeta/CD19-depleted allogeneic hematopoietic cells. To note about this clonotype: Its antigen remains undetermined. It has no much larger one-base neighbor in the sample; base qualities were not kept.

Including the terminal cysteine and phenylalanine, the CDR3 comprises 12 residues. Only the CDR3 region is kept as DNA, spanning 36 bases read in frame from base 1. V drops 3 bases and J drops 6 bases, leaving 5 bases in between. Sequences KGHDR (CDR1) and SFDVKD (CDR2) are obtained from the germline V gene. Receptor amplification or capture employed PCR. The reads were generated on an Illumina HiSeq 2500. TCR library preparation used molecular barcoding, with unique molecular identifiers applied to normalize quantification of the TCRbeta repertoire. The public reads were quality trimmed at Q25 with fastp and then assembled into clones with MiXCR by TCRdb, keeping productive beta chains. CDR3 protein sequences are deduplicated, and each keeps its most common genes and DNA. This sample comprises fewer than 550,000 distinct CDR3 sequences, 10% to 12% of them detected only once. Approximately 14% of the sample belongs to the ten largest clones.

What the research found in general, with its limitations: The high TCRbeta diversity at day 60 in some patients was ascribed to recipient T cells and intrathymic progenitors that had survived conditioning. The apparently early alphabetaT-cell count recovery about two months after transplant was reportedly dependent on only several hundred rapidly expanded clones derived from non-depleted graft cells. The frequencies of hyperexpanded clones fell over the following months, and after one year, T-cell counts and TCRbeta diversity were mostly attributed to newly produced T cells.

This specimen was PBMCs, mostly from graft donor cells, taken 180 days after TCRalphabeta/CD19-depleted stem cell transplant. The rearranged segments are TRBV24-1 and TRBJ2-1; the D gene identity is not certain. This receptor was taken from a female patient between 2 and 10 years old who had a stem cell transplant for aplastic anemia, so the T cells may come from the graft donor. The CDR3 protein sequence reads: CATSDRSNEQFF. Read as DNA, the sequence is TGTGCCACCAGTGATAGATCCAATGAGCAGTTCTTC.